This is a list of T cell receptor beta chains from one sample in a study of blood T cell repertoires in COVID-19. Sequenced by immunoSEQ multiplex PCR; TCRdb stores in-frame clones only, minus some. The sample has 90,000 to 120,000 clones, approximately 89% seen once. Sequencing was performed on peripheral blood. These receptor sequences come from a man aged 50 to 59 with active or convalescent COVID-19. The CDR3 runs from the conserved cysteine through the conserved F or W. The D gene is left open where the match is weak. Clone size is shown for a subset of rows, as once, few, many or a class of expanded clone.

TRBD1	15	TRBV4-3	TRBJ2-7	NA	CASSQSQDRTYEQYF	TGCGCCAGCAGCCAAAGTCAGGACAGGACTTACGAGCAGTACTTC
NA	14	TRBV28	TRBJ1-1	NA	CASSLERENTEAFF	TGTGCCAGCAGTTTGGAACGGGAAAACACTGAAGCTTTCTTT
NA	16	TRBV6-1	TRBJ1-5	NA	CASSVTGKGDNQPQHF	TGTGCCAGCAGTGTTACAGGGAAAGGCGACAATCAGCCCCAGCATTTT
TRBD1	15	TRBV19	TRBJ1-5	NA	CASITRTGLNQPQHF	TGTGCCAGTATAACCCGGACAGGGCTCAATCAGCCCCAGCATTTT
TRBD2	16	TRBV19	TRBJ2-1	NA	CASSTETSTGGNEQFF	TGTGCCAGTAGTACCGAGACTAGCACCGGGGGCAATGAGCAGTTCTTC
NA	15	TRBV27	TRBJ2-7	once	CASSLTVLRSYEQYF	TGTGCTAGCAGTCTTACCGTACTACGCTCCTACGAGCAGTACTTC
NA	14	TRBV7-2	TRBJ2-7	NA	CASSSPQNVYEQYF	TGTGCCAGCAGCTCCCCACAGAATGTCTACGAGCAGTACTTC
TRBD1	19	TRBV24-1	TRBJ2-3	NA	CATSDNRDRGSFGTDTQYF	TGTGCCACCAGTGACAACCGGGACAGGGGATCGTTTGGCACAGATACGCAGTATTTT
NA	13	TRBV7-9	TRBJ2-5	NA	CASSTRDQETQYF	TGTGCCAGCAGCACCCGGGACCAAGAGACCCAGTACTTC
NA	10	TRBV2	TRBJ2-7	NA	CASRQNEQYF	TGTGCCAGCAGACAGAACGAGCAGTACTTC
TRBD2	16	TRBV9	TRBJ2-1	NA	CASSVSGGSASNEQFF	TGTGCCAGCAGCGTATCGGGAGGTAGCGCAAGCAATGAGCAGTTCTTC
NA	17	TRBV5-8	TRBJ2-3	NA	CASSWGGGPGVRDTQYF	TGTGCCAGCAGCTGGGGAGGGGGACCGGGAGTTCGAGATACGCAGTATTTT
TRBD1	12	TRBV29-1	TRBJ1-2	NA	CSVDGWGQAYTF	TGCAGCGTTGACGGTTGGGGACAGGCCTACACCTTC
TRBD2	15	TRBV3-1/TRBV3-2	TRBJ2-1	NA	CASSPAGGDYNEQFF	TGTGCCAGCAGCCCAGCGGGAGGAGACTACAATGAGCAGTTCTTC
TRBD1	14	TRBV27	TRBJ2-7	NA	CASRRTGGWDEQYF	TGTGCCAGCAGGCGGACAGGGGGCTGGGACGAGCAGTACTTC
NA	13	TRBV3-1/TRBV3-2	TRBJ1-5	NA	CASSQDRYQPQHF	TGTGCCAGCAGCCAAGACAGATATCAGCCCCAGCATTTT
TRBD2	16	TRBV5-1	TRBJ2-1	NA	CASSLGGAGHYNEQFF	TGCGCCAGCAGCCTGGGAGGAGCGGGGCACTACAATGAGCAGTTCTTC
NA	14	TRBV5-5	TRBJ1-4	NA	CASSSTTRGEKLFF	TGTGCCAGCAGCTCAACGACAAGGGGGGAAAAACTGTTTTTT
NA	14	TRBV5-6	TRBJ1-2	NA	CASSFADWPYGYTF	TGTGCCAGCAGCTTTGCGGACTGGCCCTATGGCTACACCTTC
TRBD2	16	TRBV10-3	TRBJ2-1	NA	CALGGRETPSYNEQFF	TGTGCCCTCGGAGGGCGGGAGACCCCCTCCTACAATGAGCAGTTCTTC
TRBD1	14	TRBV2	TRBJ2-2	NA	CASRTDRVTGELFF	TGTGCCAGCAGAACGGACAGGGTGACCGGGGAGCTGTTTTTT
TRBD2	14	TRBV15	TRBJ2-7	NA	CATSISGSSYEQYF	TGTGCCACCAGCATTAGCGGGAGCTCCTACGAGCAGTACTTC
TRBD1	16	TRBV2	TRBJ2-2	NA	CASSEGGTGLTGELFF	TGTGCCAGCAGTGAGGGTGGGACAGGGCTTACCGGGGAGCTGTTTTTT
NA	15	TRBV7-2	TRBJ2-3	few	CASSLQGSSTDTQYF	TGTGCCAGCAGCTTACAGGGCAGCAGCACAGATACGCAGTATTTT
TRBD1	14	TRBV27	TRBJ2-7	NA	CASSWRQGSYEQYF	TGTGCCAGCAGTTGGAGACAGGGGTCCTACGAGCAGTACTTC
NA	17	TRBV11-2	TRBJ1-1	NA	CASSSRRSRGGNTEAFF	TGTGCCAGCAGCTCCCGCCGGAGCAGGGGTGGGAACACTGAAGCTTTCTTT
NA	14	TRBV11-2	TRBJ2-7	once	CASSLEDSSYEQYF	TGTGCCAGCAGCTTAGAAGACAGCTCCTACGAGCAGTACTTC
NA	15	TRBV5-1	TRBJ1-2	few	CASSLGPQGHGGYTF	TGCGCCAGCAGCTTGGGTCCGCAGGGTCACGGTGGCTACACCTTC
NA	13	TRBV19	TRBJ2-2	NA	CASSIESYGELFF	TGTGCCAGTAGTATAGAGAGTTACGGGGAGCTGTTTTTT
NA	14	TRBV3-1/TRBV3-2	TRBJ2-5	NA	CASSPPGVGETQYF	TGTGCCAGCAGCCCGCCGGGAGTAGGAGAGACCCAGTACTTC
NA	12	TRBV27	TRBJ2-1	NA	CASSWDFDEQFF	TGTGCCAGCAGTTGGGACTTTGATGAGCAGTTCTTC
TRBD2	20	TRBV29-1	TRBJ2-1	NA	CSVRTPGQKTSGKFYNEQFF	TGCAGCGTTAGAACGCCGGGACAGAAGACTAGCGGGAAGTTTTACAATGAGCAGTTCTTC
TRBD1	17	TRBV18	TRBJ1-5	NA	CASSLNRGTISNQPQHF	TGTGCCAGCTCACTCAACAGGGGGACCATTAGCAATCAGCCCCAGCATTTT
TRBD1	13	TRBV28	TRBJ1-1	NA	CASSHHRGRKAFF	TGTGCCAGCAGTCACCACAGGGGGCGCAAGGCTTTCTTT
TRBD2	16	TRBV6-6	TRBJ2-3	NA	CASSYEGAGITDTQYF	TGTGCCAGCAGTTATGAAGGAGCGGGGATCACAGATACGCAGTATTTT
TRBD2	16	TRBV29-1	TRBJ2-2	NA	CSVDTGTSEFTGELFF	TGCAGCGTGGACACCGGGACTAGCGAATTCACCGGGGAGCTGTTTTTT
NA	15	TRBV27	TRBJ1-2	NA	CASSSSGVGGYGYTF	TGTGCCAGCAGTTCATCAGGGGTGGGGGGTTATGGCTACACCTTC
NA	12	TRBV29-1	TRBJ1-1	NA	CSVERRQQEAFF	TGCAGCGTGGAGAGGCGGCAGCAAGAAGCTTTCTTT